The rows below give T cell receptor beta chains drawn from one sample of a study of shared clonotypes between healthy human individuals. TCRdb's copy holds only in-frame clones and misses some; the assay was immunoSEQ multiplex PCR. The sample yields about 700,000 clones, about 90% seen once. Sequencing was performed on naive CD8+ T cells sorted from blood. These receptors originate from a man aged 25 to 40 in good health. Both conserved end residues are part of each CDR3. The D gene is left open where the match is weak. Some rows mark clone size as missing; the rest say once, few, many or name a class of expanded clone.

TRBD1	-	TRBV4-1	TRBJ2-1	CASSPTTGLDNEQFF	TGCGCCAGCAGCCCCACGACAGGGTTGGATAATGAGCAGTTCTTC
TRBD2	-	TRBV27	TRBJ2-1	CASSLPGLANEQFF	TGTGCCAGCAGTTTGCCCGGACTAGCGAATGAGCAGTTCTTC
-	-	TRBV4-1	TRBJ1-1	CASSQEGTANTEAFF	TGCGCCAGCAGCCAAGAGGGCACGGCGAACACTGAAGCTTTCTTT
-	-	TRBV5-1	TRBJ2-1	CASSLGTGVMVNEQFF	TGCGCCAGCAGCTTGGGAACGGGAGTAATGGTAAATGAGCAGTTCTTC
TRBD2	-	TRBV6-5	TRBJ2-7	CASSLAGTLYEQYF	TGTGCCAGCAGTCTAGCGGGGACCCTCTACGAACAGTACTTC
-	-	TRBV4-1	TRBJ1-2	CASSQEGSTNYGYTF	TGCGCCAGCAGCCAAGAGGGCAGTACTAACTATGGCTACACCTTC
-	-	TRBV2	TRBJ2-3	CASGSSTDTQYF	TGTGCCAGTGGGAGTAGCACAGATACGCAGTATTTT
-	-	TRBV4-1	TRBJ2-2	CASSQDRDPNLLGTGELFF	TGCGCCAGCAGCCAAGACAGGGATCCTAACCTTCTTGGAACCGGGGAGCTGTTTTTT
TRBD1	-	TRBV5-5	TRBJ2-3	CASSLAGQGVSTDTQYF	TGTGCCAGCAGCTTGGCCGGACAGGGGGTGAGCACAGATACGCAGTATTTT
-	-	TRBV7-9	TRBJ2-1	CASSFYLSEKHEQFF	TGTGCCAGCAGTTTCTATTTGTCCGAGAAGCATGAGCAGTTCTTC
TRBD2	-	TRBV29-1	TRBJ2-1	CSVARSGRFNEQFF	TGCAGCGTCGCCCGTAGCGGGAGGTTTAATGAGCAGTTCTTC
-	-	TRBV6-6	TRBJ1-4	CASSYSGGLNEKLFF	TGTGCCAGCAGTTACTCAGGGGGACTTAATGAAAAACTGTTTTTT
TRBD2	-	TRBV7-3	TRBJ2-1	CASSFYATSVTDEQFF	TGTGCCAGCAGCTTTTACGCGACTAGCGTTACGGATGAGCAGTTCTTC
TRBD1	-	TRBV7-8	TRBJ1-5	CASNTGVDQPQHF	TGTGCCAGCAATACAGGGGTGGATCAGCCCCAGCATTTT
-	-	TRBV28	TRBJ2-7	CASSQVRFPYEQYF	TGTGCCAGCAGCCAGGTGCGTTTCCCCTACGAGCAGTACTTC
-	-	TRBV15	TRBJ2-1	CATSTSTSSWPNEQFF	TGTGCCACCAGCACCAGCACTAGCTCTTGGCCCAATGAGCAGTTCTTC
-	-	TRBV9	TRBJ2-1	CASSVAGALYNEQFF	TGTGCCAGCAGCGTAGCTGGAGCGTTGTACAATGAGCAGTTCTTC
-	few	TRBV2	TRBJ1-5	CASRGEQTQHF	TGTGCCAGCAGAGGGGAGCAGACCCAGCATTTT
TRBD2	-	TRBV10-3	TRBJ2-3	CAISGEGRTTDTQYF	TGTGCCATCAGTGGGGAGGGTCGGACTACAGATACGCAGTATTTT
TRBD1	-	TRBV19	TRBJ1-1	CASRTGETIRDTEAFF	TGTGCCAGTAGGACAGGGGAAACAATTCGGGACACTGAAGCTTTCTTT
-	-	TRBV7-2	TRBJ2-1	CASSSEAYNEQFF	TGTGCCAGCAGCTCCGAGGCCTACAATGAGCAGTTCTTC
TRBD2	-	TRBV27	TRBJ2-1	CASSPRLAGVNEQFF	TGTGCCAGCAGTCCCAGACTAGCGGGAGTCAATGAGCAGTTCTTC
TRBD2	-	TRBV15	TRBJ2-1	CATHRDLADSYNEQFF	TGTGCCACCCACCGTGACCTAGCGGACTCCTACAATGAGCAGTTCTTC
TRBD1	-	TRBV2	TRBJ1-1	CASSPGTGYTEAFF	TGTGCCAGCAGTCCCGGGACAGGGTACACTGAAGCTTTCTTT
-	-	TRBV7-2	TRBJ1-5	CASSLNGQSAVQPQHF	TGTGCCAGCAGCTTAAATGGTCAGTCGGCAGTTCAGCCCCAGCATTTT
-	-	TRBV5-4	TRBJ2-1	CASSYRDTIPEQFF	TGTGCCAGCAGCTACAGGGACACCATCCCTGAGCAGTTCTTC
TRBD2	-	TRBV9	TRBJ2-1	CASSVVAGALNEQFF	TGTGCCAGCAGCGTAGTAGCGGGAGCCCTCAATGAGCAGTTCTTC
-	-	TRBV7-9	TRBJ2-3	CASTPRTDTQYF	TGTGCCAGCACCCCGAGGACAGATACGCAGTATTTT
-	-	TRBV9	TRBJ2-7	CASSPRQDDSYEQYF	TGTGCCAGCAGCCCACGACAGGACGACTCCTACGAGCAGTACTTC
-	once	TRBV7-9	TRBJ2-5	CASSDGYQETQYF	TGTGCCAGCAGTGATGGATACCAAGAGACCCAGTACTTC
-	-	TRBV5-4	TRBJ2-7	CASSLWSGHEQYF	TGTGCCAGCAGCTTGTGGTCTGGCCACGAGCAGTACTTC
TRBD1	-	TRBV28	TRBJ1-5	CASSHRDRRNQPQHF	TGTGCCAGCAGTCACCGGGACAGGCGGAATCAGCCCCAGCATTTT
TRBD2	-	TRBV27	TRBJ2-1	CASSYAGGPGNEQFF	TGTGCCAGCAGTTACGCGGGAGGGCCGGGCAATGAGCAGTTCTTC